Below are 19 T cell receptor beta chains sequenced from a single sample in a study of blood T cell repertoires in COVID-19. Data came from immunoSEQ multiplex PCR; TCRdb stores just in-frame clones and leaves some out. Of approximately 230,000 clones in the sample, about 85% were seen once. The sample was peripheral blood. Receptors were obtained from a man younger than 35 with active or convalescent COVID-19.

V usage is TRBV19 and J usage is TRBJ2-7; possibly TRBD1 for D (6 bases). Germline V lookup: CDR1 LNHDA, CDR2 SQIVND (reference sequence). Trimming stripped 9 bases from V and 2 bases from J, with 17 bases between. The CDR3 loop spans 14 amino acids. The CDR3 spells CASSSRGLTYEQYF. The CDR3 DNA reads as TGTGCCAGCTCAAGTAGGGGGTTGACCTACGAGCAGTACTTC.

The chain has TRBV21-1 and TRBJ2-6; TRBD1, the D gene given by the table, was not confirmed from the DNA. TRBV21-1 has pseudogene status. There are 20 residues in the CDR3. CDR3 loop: CASSKVGGTGGLSGANVLTF. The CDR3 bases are TGTGCCAGCAGCAAAGTTGGTGGGACAGGGGGCCTATCTGGGGCCAACGTCCTGACTTTC.

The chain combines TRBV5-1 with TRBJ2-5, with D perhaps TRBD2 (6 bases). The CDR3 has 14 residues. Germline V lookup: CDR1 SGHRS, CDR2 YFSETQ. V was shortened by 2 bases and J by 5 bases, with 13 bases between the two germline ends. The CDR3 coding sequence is TGCGCCAGCAGCTTCGCGGGATTGGAGGAGACCCAGTACTTC. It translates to CASSFAGLEETQYF.

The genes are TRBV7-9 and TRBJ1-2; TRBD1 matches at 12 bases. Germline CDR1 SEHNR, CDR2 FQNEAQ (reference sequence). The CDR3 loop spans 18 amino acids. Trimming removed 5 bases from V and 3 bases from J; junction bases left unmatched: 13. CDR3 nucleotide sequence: TGTGCCAGCAGCGAACTACCGGGACAGGGGGCGCTGGACTATGGCTACACCTTC. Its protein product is CASSELPGQGALDYGYTF. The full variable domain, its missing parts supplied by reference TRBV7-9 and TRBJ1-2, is DTGVSQNPRHKITKRGQNVTFRCDPISEHNRLYWYRQTLGQGPEFLTYFQNEAQLEKSRLLSDRFSAERPKGSFSTLEIQRTEQGDSAMYLCASSELPGQGALDYGYTFGSGTRLTVV.

In DNA, the CDR3 is TGTGCCACCAGCAGAGGTGTGGGGGCTAGGACTGAAGCTTTCTTT. It specifies CATSRGVGARTEAFF. This chain links TRBV15 with TRBJ1-1; D is perhaps TRBD1 (6 bases). V was trimmed by 1 base and J by 5 bases, leaving 14 bases between them. Germline V gene lookup returns CDR1 LNHNV and CDR2 YYDKDF (reference sequence). This CDR3 contains 15 residues.

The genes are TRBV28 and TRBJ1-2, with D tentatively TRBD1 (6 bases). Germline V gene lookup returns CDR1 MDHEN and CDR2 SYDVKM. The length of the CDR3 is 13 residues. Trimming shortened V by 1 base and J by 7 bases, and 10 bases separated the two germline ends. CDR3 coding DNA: TGTGCCAGCAGTTTATCAGGGGTTGGTGGCTACACCTTC. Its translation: CASSLSGVGGYTF.

In DNA, the CDR3 is TGTGCCAGAAGCTTAGCCCCATTCCCTGGCTACACCTTC. It encodes CARSLAPFPGYTF. J is TRBJ1-2 and V is TRBV7-5; the table names TRBD1, a call not compared with the DNA. TRBV7-5 is a listed pseudogene. This CDR3 spans 13 amino acids.

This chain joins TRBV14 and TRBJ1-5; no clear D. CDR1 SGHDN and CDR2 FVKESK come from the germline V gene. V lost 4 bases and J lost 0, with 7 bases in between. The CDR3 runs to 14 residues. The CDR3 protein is CASSLTSSNQPQHF. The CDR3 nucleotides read TGTGCCAGCAGCCTAACTTCTAGCAATCAGCCCCAGCATTTT.

The CDR3 DNA sequence: TGTGCCAGCAGTCCAGTAGACAGGGGACAGCAGTTCTTC. Amino acids: CASSPVDRGQQFF. The V gene is TRBV28, the J gene TRBJ2-1; TRBD1 agrees at 8 bases. Germline CDR1 reads MDHEN; CDR2 reads SYDVKM. Trimming cost V 5 bases and J 11 bases; bases outside gene matches: 8. This CDR3 spans 13 amino acids.

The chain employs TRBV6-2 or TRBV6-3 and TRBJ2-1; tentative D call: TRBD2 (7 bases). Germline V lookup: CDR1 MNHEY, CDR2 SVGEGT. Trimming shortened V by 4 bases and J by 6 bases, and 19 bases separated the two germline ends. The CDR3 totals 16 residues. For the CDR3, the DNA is TGTGCCAGCAGTTTGTCCCAGGCGGGGGCCTCCAATGAGCAGTTCTTC. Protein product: CASSLSQAGASNEQFF.

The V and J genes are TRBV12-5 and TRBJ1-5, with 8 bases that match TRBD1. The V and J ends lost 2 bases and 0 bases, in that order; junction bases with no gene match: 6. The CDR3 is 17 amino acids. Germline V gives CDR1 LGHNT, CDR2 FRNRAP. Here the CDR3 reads CASGLWAGGGSNQPQHF. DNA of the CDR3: TGTGCTAGTGGTTTGTGGGCAGGGGGCGGTAGCAATCAGCCCCAGCATTTT.

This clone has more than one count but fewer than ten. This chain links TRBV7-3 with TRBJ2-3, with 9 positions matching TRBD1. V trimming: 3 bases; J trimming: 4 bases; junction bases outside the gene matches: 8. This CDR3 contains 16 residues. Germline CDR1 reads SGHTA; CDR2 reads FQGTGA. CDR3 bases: TGTGCCAGCAGCTTGGGGACAGGGAAATTTTCAGATACGCAGTATTTT. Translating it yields CASSLGTGKFSDTQYF. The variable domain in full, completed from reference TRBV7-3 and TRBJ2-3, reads GAGVSQTPSNKVTEKGKYVELRCDPISGHTALYWYRQSLGQGPEFLIYFQGTGAADDSGLPNDRFFAVRPEGSVSTLKIQRTERGDSAVYLCASSLGTGKFSDTQYFGPGTRLTVL.

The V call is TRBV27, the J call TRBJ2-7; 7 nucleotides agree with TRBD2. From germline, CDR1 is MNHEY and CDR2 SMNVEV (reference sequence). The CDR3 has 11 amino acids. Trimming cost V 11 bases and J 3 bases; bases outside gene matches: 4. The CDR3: CAAGRGYEQYF. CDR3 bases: TGTGCCGCGGGGAGGGGCTACGAGCAGTACTTC.

The CDR3 DNA reads as TGTGCCAGCAGCTTAGAGCTGGGTCTGGGGCAGGGCACTGAAGCTTTCTTT. Translated: CASSLELGLGQGTEAFF. The rearrangement uses TRBV7-2 and TRBJ1-1; the D gene is possibly TRBD1 (5 bases). The germline V gene has CDR1 SGHTA and CDR2 FQGNSA. There are 17 residues in the CDR3. V was shortened by 1 base and J by 4 bases, with 19 bases between the two germline ends. The entire variable domain, with the rest obtained from reference TRBV7-2 and TRBJ1-1, is as follows: GAGVSQSPSNKVTEKGKDVELRCDPISGHTALYWYRQSLGQGLEFLIYFQGNSAPDKSGLPSDRFSAERTGGSVSTLTIQRTQQEDSAVYLCASSLELGLGQGTEAFFGQGTRLTVV.

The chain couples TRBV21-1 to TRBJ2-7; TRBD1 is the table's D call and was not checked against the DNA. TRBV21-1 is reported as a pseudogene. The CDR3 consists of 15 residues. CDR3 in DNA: TGTGCCAGCAGGAAGGGTGGGACAGGGGACTACGAGCAGTACTTC. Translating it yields CASRKGGTGDYEQYF.

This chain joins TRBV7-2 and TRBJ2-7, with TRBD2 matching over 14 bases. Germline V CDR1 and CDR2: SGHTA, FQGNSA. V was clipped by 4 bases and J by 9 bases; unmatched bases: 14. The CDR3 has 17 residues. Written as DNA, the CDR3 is TGTGCCAGCAGCTCCGGGACTAGCGGGAGTTTTGGGGGGTTGCAGTACTTC. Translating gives CASSSGTSGSFGGLQYF.

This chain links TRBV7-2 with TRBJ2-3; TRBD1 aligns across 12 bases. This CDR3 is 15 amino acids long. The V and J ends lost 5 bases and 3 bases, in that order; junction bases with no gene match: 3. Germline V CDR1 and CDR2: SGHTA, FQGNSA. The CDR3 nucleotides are TGTGCCAGCAGCGGGGACAGGGGGCGAACAGATACGCAGTATTTT. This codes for CASSGDRGRTDTQYF.

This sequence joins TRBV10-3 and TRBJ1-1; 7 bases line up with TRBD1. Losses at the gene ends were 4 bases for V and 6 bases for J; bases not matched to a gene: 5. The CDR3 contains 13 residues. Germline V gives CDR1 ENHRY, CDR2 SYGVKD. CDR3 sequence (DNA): TGTGCCATCAGTGCAGGGGGGATCGCTGAAGCTTTCTTT. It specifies CAISAGGIAEAFF.

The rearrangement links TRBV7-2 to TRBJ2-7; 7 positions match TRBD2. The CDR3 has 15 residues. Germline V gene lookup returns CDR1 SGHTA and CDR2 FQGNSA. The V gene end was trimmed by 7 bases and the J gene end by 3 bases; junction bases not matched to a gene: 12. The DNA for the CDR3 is TGTGCCAGCACGCCAAGACTAGCTGTCAACTACGAGCAGTACTTC. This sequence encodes CASTPRLAVNYEQYF.